The sequence of this T cell receptor (beta chain) was determined in a study of identical twins. This clonotype was counted between two and nine times. Its specificity is not known. TCRdb processed the 5' RACE reads anew with MiXCR; each CDR3 protein has one entry. Of approximately 620,000 distinct CDR3 sequences in the sample, 8.6% were seen once. This CDR3 has 14 residues. The germline V gene has CDR1 SGHVS and CDR2 FQNEAQ. Trimming removed 10 bases at V and 7 bases at J, with 22 bases between. Only healthy Caucasians were enrolled as donors. Broader study findings: Zero-insertion analyses might be partly confounded by invariant T cells like MAIT and iNKT.

This sample was also put to use in a study of yellow fever vaccine responses in identical twins. That work states: Twins' vaccine T cell response reportedly gave the appearance of partial convergence and partial personalization.

The specimen sequenced was PBMCs. The J gene is TRBJ2-5, the V gene TRBV7-8; TRBD2 is a possible D gene (6 bases). The TCR was taken from a woman younger than 35 in good health. The CDR3 here is CATTGDFLRGTQYF. In DNA, the CDR3 is TGTGCCACCACGGGGGACTTCCTCCGCGGGACCCAGTACTTC.